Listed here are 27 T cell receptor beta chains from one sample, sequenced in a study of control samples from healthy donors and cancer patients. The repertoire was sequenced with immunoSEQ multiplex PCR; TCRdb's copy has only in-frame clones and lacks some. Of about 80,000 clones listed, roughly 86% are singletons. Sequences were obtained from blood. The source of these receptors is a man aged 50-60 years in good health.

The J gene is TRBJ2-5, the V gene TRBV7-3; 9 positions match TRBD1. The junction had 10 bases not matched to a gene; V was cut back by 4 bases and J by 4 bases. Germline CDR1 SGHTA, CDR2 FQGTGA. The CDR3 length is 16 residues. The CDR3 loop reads CASSSSGTGKGETQYF. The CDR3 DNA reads TGTGCCAGCAGCTCTTCCGGGACAGGGAAGGGAGAGACCCAGTACTTC.

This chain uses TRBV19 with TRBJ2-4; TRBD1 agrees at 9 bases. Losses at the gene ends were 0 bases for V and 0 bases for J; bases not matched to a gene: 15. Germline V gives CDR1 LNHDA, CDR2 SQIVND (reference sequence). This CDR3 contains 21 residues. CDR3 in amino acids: CASSIEGRRDRVRLAKNIQYF. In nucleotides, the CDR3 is TGTGCCAGTAGTATAGAAGGCCGAAGGGACAGGGTGAGACTAGCCAAAAACATTCAGTACTTC.

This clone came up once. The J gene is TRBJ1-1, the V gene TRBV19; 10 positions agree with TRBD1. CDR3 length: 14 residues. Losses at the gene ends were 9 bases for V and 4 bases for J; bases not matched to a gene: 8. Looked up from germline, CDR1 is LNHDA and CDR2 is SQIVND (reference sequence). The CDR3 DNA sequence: TGTGCCAGCAACGACAGGGGGCGAGGCACTGAAGCTTTCTTT. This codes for CASNDRGRGTEAFF.

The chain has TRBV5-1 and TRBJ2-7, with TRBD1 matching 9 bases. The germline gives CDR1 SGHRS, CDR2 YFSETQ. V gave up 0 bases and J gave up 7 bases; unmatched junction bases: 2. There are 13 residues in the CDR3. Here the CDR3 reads CASSLGTGEEQYF. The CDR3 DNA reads TGCGCCAGCAGCTTGGGGACAGGGGAAGAGCAGTACTTC.

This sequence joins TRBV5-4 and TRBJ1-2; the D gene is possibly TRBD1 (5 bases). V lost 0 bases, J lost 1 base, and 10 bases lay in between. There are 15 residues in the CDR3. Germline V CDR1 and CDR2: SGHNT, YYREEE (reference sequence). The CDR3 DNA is TGTGCCAGCAGCTTGGAGGGGACCCGTAACTATGGCTACACCTTC. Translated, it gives CASSLEGTRNYGYTF. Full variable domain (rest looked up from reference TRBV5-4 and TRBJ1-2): ETGVTQSPTHLIKTRGQQVTLRCSSQSGHNTVSWYQQALGQGPQFIFQYYREEENGRGNFPPRFSGLQFPNYSSELNVNALELDDSALYLCASSLEGTRNYGYTFGSGTRLTVV.

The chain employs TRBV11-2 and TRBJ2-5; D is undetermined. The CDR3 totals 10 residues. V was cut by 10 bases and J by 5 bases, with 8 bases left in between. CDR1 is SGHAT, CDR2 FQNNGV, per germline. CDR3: CATSGETQYF. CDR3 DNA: TGTGCCACGTCGGGTGAGACCCAGTACTTC.

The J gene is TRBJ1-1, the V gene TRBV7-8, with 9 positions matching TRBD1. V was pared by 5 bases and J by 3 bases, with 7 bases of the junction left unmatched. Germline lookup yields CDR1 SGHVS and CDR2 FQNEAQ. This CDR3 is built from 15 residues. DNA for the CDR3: TGTGCCAGCAGCCACCAACAGGGGGCGGACACTGAAGCTTTCTTT. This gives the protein CASSHQQGADTEAFF.

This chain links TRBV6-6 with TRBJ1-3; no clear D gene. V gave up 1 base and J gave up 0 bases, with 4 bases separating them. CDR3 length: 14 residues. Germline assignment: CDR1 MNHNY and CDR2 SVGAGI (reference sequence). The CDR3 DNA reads TGTGCCAGCAGTTACTGGAGCTCTGGAAACACCATATATTTT. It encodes CASSYWSSGNTIYF.

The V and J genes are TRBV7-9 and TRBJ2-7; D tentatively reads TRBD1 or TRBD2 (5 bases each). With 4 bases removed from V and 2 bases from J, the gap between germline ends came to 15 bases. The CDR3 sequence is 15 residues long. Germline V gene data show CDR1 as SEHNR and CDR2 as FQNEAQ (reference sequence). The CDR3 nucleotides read TGTGCCAGCAGCTACGGAATACGGGGCACCTACGAGCAGTACTTC. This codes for CASSYGIRGTYEQYF.

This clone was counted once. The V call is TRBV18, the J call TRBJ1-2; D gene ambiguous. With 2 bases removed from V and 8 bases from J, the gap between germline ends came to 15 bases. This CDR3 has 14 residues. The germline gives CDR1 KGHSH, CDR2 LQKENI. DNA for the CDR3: TGTGCCAGCTCACCAAGGCACGCCGAGGCCGGCTACACCTTC. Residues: CASSPRHAEAGYTF.

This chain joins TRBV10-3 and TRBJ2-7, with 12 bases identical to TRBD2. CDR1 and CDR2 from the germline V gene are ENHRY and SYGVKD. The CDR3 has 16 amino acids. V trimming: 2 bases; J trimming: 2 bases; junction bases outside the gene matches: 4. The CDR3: CAISELAGGPTYEQYF. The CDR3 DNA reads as TGTGCCATCAGTGAGCTAGCGGGGGGGCCCACCTACGAGCAGTACTTC.

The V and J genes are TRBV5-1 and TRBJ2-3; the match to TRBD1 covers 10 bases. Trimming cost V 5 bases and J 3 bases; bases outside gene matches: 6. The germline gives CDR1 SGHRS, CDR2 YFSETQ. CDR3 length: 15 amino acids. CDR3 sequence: CASRLTGGGTDTQYF. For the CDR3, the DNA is TGCGCCAGCAGGTTGACAGGGGGCGGAACAGATACGCAGTATTTT.

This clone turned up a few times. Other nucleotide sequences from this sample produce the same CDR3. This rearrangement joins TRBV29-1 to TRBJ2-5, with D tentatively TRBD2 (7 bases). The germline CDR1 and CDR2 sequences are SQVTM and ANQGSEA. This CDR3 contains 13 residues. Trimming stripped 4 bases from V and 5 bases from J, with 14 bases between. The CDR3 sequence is CSVAGGSRETQYF. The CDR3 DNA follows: TGCAGCGTTGCGGGGGGCAGTCGGGAGACCCAGTACTTC.

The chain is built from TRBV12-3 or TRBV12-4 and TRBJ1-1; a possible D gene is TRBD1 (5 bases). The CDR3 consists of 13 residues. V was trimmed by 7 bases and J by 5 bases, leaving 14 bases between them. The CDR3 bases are TGTGCCAGCATCATAAGGGGAGAAACTGAAGCTTTCTTT. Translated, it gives CASIIRGETEAFF.

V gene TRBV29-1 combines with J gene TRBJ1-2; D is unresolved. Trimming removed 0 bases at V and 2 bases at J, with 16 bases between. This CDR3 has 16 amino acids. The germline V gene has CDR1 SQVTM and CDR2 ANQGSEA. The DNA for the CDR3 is TGCAGCGTTGAAGATCGAGGCAGAGGAGAAAACTATGGCTACACCTTC. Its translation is CSVEDRGRGENYGYTF.

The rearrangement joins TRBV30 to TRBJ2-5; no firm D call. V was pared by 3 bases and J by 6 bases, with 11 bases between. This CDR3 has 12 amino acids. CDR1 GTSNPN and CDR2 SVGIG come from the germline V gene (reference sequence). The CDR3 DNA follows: TGTGCCTGGAGGAGTCTAGGAAAGACCCAGTACTTC. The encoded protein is CAWRSLGKTQYF.

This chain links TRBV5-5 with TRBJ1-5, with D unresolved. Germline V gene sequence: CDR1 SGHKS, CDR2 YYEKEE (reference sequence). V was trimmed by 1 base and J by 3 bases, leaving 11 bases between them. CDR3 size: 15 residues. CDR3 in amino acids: CASSLFRQTNQPQHF. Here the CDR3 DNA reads TGTGCCAGCAGCTTGTTTCGTCAGACCAATCAGCCCCAGCATTTT.

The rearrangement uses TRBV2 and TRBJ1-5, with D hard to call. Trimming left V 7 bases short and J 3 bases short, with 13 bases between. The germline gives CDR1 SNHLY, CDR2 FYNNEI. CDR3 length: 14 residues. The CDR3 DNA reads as TGTGCCAGCAACCAGAAACCGAACAATCAGCCCCAGCATTTT. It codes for CASNQKPNNQPQHF.

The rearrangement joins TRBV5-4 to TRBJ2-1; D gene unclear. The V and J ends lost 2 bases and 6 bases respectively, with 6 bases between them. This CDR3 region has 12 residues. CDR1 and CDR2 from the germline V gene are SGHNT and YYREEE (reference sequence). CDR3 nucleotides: TGTGCCAGCAGCTTATCGGTCAATGAGCAGTTCTTC. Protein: CASSLSVNEQFF.

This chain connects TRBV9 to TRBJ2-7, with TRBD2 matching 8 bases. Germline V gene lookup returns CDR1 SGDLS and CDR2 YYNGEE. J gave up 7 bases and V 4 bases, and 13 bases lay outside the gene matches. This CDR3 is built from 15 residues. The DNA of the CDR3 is TGTGCCAGCAGCCCCCGTGGTTTAGCGGGGTGGGAGCAGTACTTC. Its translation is CASSPRGLAGWEQYF.

CDR3 region: CASSLQGASLHF. In nucleotides, the CDR3 is TGTGCCAGCAGTTTACAGGGGGCGTCCCTCCACTTT. The V and J genes are TRBV12-3 or TRBV12-4 and TRBJ1-6; 8 bases map to TRBD1. This CDR3 has 12 residues. V lost 2 bases to trimming and J lost 14 bases; unmatched junction nucleotides: 2.

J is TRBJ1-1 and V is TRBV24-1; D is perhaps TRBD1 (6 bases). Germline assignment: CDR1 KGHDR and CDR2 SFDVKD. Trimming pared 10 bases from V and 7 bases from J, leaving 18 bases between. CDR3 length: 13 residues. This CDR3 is CATGEGGNSEAFF. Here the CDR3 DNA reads TGTGCCACTGGGGAGGGGGGGAATAGTGAAGCTTTCTTT.

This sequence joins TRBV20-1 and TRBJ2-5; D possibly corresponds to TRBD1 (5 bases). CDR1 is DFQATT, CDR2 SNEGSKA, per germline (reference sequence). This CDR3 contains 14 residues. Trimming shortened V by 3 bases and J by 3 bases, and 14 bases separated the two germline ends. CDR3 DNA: TGCAGTGCTAGTTCGTCGGGCAGGGAAGAGACCCAGTACTTC. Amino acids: CSASSSGREETQYF.

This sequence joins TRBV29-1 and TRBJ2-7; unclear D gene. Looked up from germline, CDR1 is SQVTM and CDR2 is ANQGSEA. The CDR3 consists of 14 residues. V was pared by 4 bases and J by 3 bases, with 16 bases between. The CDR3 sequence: CSVVSGVTNYEQYF. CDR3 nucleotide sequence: TGCAGCGTTGTAAGTGGGGTCACGAACTACGAGCAGTACTTC.

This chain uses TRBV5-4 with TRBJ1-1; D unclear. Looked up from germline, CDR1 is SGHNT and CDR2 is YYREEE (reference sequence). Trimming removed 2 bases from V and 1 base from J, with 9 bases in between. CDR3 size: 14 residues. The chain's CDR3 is CASSFGRANTEAFF. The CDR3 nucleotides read TGTGCCAGCAGCTTCGGTCGAGCGAACACTGAAGCTTTCTTT.

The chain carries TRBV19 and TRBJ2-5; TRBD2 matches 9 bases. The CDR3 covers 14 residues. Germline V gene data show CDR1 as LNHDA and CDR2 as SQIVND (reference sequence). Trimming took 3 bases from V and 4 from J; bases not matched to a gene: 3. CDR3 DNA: TGTGCCAGTAGTATCGCGGGGGGGCTAGAGACCCAGTACTTC. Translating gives CASSIAGGLETQYF.

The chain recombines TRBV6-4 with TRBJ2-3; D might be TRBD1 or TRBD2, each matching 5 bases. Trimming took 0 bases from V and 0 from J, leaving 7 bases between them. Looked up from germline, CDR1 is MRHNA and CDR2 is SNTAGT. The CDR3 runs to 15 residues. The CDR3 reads CASSDSWGSTDTQYF. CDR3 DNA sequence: TGTGCCAGCAGTGACTCATGGGGGAGCACAGATACGCAGTATTTT.